Reported below is one T cell receptor beta chain. Antigen specificity is unknown. This sample is drawn from a study of a mutant IDH1 vaccine in newly diagnosed glioma. Profiling relied on immunoSEQ multiplex PCR, and the TCRdb table lists in-frame clones only, not all of them. This sample has about 94,000 clones, with roughly nine tenths found just once. CDR1 is WSHSY, CDR2 SAAADI, per germline. The CDR3 runs to 12 residues. Trimming stripped 5 bases from V and 6 bases from J, with 11 bases between. Indicated time point: week 47, end of study. In every dose of vaccine, 300 ug of mutant IDH1 20-mer peptide was given alongside topical imiquimod.

The receptor's source is a woman in her forties or fifties with glioma. The chain uses TRBV10-2 and TRBJ2-7, with a tentative D call TRBD2 (6 bases). The sequences come from PBMCs, collected from a glioma patient whose treatment included an IDH1 peptide vaccine. The CDR3 nucleotides read TGCGCCAGCAGTCGAGGAGGGGCCGAGCAGTACTTC. This gives the protein CASSRGGAEQYF.